Listed below are T cell receptor beta chains from one sample, sequenced in a study of cytomegalovirus exposure and HLA in healthy donors. Sequencing used immunoSEQ multiplex PCR; TCRdb keeps in-frame clones, though not all of them. This table has some 66,000 clones, around 97% appearing once. Sequences were obtained from PBMCs. Every receptor here comes from a woman younger than 35 in good health and CMV-seropositive. Each CDR3 is given with its conserved first and last residue. Each record gives: D gene, V gene, J gene, clone size, CDR3 DNA, CDR3 protein. A D gene is named only where the DNA matches it firmly. Clone sizes are given selectively: once, few, many, or a class where the clone is expanded.

D: NA; V: TRBV28; J: TRBJ1-5; size: NA; DNA: TGTGCCAGCAGTTTATTTTCAGGGATTGGGCCCCAGCATTTT; CDR3: CASSLFSGIGPQHF
D: TRBD2; V: TRBV10-2; J: TRBJ2-2; size: NA; DNA: TGCGCCAGCAGTGAGTCTACTAGCGACGGCGGGGAGCTGTTTTTT; CDR3: CASSESTSDGGELFF
D: NA; V: TRBV10-3; J: TRBJ2-7; size: NA; DNA: TGTGCCATCAGCGGGACATCCGAGCAGTACTTC; CDR3: CAISGTSEQYF
D: TRBD1; V: TRBV28; J: TRBJ1-2; size: NA; DNA: TGTGCCAGCACAGCCCCATACTCACAGGGGCGCCCTTATGGCTACACCTTC; CDR3: CASTAPYSQGRPYGYTF
D: NA; V: TRBV7-3; J: TRBJ2-7; size: NA; DNA: TGTGCCAGCAGCTTAGGCCGCTCCTACGAGCAGTACTTC; CDR3: CASSLGRSYEQYF
D: NA; V: TRBV11-3; J: TRBJ2-1; size: few; DNA: TGTGCCAGCAGCTCGGGAGGCACAGGGTCCTACAATGAGCAGTTCTTC; CDR3: CASSSGGTGSYNEQFF
D: NA; V: TRBV7-9; J: TRBJ2-7; size: NA; DNA: TGTGCCAGCAGCTTACCGAGGGAATGGGAGCAGTACTTC; CDR3: CASSLPREWEQYF
D: NA; V: TRBV28; J: TRBJ1-2; size: NA; DNA: TGTGCCAGCAGCCAATTCCACGATCCAGGGGACGTTGTCTATGGCTACACCTTC; CDR3: CASSQFHDPGDVVYGYTF
D: NA; V: TRBV4-1; J: TRBJ1-2; size: NA; DNA: TGCGCCAGCAGCCAAGAAGTGGGGCCTGGCTACACCTTC; CDR3: CASSQEVGPGYTF
D: NA; V: TRBV20-1; J: TRBJ1-1; size: NA; DNA: TGCAGTGTCAGGGGAAACACTGAAGCTTTCTTT; CDR3: CSVRGNTEAFF
D: NA; V: TRBV2; J: TRBJ2-2; size: NA; DNA: TGTGCCACCGCCAAACGGGGAAAAACCGGGGAGCTGTTTTTT; CDR3: CATAKRGKTGELFF
D: TRBD2; V: TRBV6-6; J: TRBJ2-5; size: NA; DNA: TGTGCCAGCAGTTCCGGACTAGCGGGAGGGGAGACCCAGTACTTC; CDR3: CASSSGLAGGETQYF
D: TRBD2; V: TRBV10-3; J: TRBJ2-7; size: NA; DNA: TGTGCCATCAGTGCTAGCGGGGGTACCCACGAGCAGTACTTC; CDR3: CAISASGGTHEQYF
D: TRBD2; V: TRBV9; J: TRBJ2-7; size: NA; DNA: TGTGCCAGCAGCGTAGCGGGCGGGAGCCCCCTCTACGAGCAGTACTTC; CDR3: CASSVAGGSPLYEQYF
D: NA; V: TRBV29-1; J: TRBJ2-2; size: NA; DNA: TGCAGTGTGACAGGCCCGAACACCGGGGAGCTGTTTTTT; CDR3: CSVTGPNTGELFF
D: NA; V: TRBV9; J: TRBJ2-1; size: NA; DNA: TGTGCCAGCAGCGTCTTAGGGGTCAACTCCTACAATGAGCAGTTCTTC; CDR3: CASSVLGVNSYNEQFF
D: NA; V: TRBV19; J: TRBJ2-1; size: NA; DNA: TGTGCCAGTAGTATACGCGAGTACAATGAGCAGTTCTTC; CDR3: CASSIREYNEQFF
D: TRBD1; V: TRBV10-2; J: TRBJ2-7; size: NA; DNA: TGCGCCAGCAGAGTGTTCGGGACAGGGTCCTCCGAGCAGTACTTC; CDR3: CASRVFGTGSSEQYF
D: NA; V: TRBV5-5; J: TRBJ2-2; size: once; DNA: TGTGCCAGCAGCTTGGAGCTGCGGACCGGGGAGCTGTTTTTT; CDR3: CASSLELRTGELFF
D: TRBD1; V: TRBV4-1; J: TRBJ2-7; size: NA; DNA: TGCGCCAGCAGCCAGACAGGGGGCTACGAGCAGTACTTC; CDR3: CASSQTGGYEQYF
D: TRBD2; V: TRBV30; J: TRBJ2-3; size: NA; DNA: TGTGCCTGGAGTAGGGGACTAGCACTAACAGATACGCAGTATTTT; CDR3: CAWSRGLALTDTQYF
D: TRBD2; V: TRBV5-4; J: TRBJ2-1; size: NA; DNA: TGTGCCAGCAGCTTGCTAGCTAGCGGGCGGAGCTCCTACAATGAGCAGTTCTTC; CDR3: CASSLLASGRSSYNEQFF
D: TRBD1; V: TRBV6-1; J: TRBJ1-2; size: once; DNA: TGTGCCAGCAGTTTAGGACAGGGTGGTGGCTACACCTTC; CDR3: CASSLGQGGGYTF
D: NA; V: TRBV6-6; J: TRBJ2-1; size: NA; DNA: TGTGCCTCTTATACGGGGAGCTCCTACAATGAGCAGTTCTTC; CDR3: CASYTGSSYNEQFF
D: NA; V: TRBV7-3; J: TRBJ1-5; size: NA; DNA: TGTGCCAGCAGCCCAGGCAGCAATCAGCCCCAGCATTTT; CDR3: CASSPGSNQPQHF